This T cell receptor beta chain originates from a study of T cells in localized non-small cell lung cancer. General study findings and limits: Adjacent uninvolved lung had the highest clonality, suggesting focused antigen responses. Analysis by sequencing included only one tumor region, so heterogeneity remains possible. There were a median 57 of the top 100 tumor clones appearing in adjacent lung. Increased T cell density in blood showed an association with longer overall survival.

Assay: immunoSEQ multiplex PCR; the TCRdb copy retains only in-frame clones and omits some. Here the sample spans 100,000 or so clones, roughly 93% being singletons. The length of the CDR3 is 13 residues. V was pared by 4 bases and J by 3 bases, with 9 bases between. Germline CDR1 is MRHNA and CDR2 is SNTAGT. Comments on this clone: The antigen is undetermined.

This TCR was recovered from a woman aged 35-70 years with stage II squamous cell lung carcinoma. This chain links TRBV6-4 with TRBJ1-1; no firm D call. The input for sequencing was PBMCs, taken before any cancer treatment. CDR3 region: CASSAALDTEAFF. The CDR3 DNA sequence: TGTGCCAGCAGTGCAGCTTTAGACACTGAAGCTTTCTTT.